What follows is one T cell receptor (beta chain) and its context. TCRdb recomputed calls from the 5' RACE reads with MiXCR, one row per CDR3 protein. Of about 44,000 distinct CDR3 sequences detected, roughly 23% appear once; the ten largest clones hold about 4.7%. Germline lookup yields CDR1 SGHVS and CDR2 FQNEAQ. This CDR3 is built from 19 residues. Trimming pared 3 bases from V and 6 bases from J, leaving 26 bases between. These data belong to a study of early T cells in non-severe SARS-CoV-2 infection. This clonotype originated in an adult who was a healthcare worker with PCR-confirmed SARS-CoV-2 infection or an uninfected control (not recorded which). Sequencing used whole blood, obtained at baseline. V usage is TRBV7-8 and J usage is TRBJ2-2, with D perhaps matching TRBD1 or TRBD2 (5 bases each). The CDR3 loop is CASSLLGGLQPRGPGELFF. The CDR3 nucleotides read TGTGCCAGCAGCTTGTTGGGCGGGCTCCAACCGAGGGGCCCCGGGGAGCTGTTTTTT. Complete variable domain (other parts from reference TRBV7-8 and TRBJ2-2): GAGVSQSPRYKVAKRGQDVALRCDPISGHVSLFWYQQALGQGPEFLTYFQNEAQLDKSGLPSDRFFAERPEGSVSTLKIQRTQQEDSAVYLCASSLLGGLQPRGPGELFFGEGSRLTVL.